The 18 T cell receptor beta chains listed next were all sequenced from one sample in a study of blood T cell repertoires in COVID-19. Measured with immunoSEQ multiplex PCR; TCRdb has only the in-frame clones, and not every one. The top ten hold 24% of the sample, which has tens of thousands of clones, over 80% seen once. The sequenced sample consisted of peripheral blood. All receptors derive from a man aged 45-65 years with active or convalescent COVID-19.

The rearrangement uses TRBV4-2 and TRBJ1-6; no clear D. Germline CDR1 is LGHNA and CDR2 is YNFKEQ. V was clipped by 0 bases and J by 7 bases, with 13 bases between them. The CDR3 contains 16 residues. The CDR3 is CASSQDRLGTNSPLHF. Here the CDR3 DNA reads TGTGCCAGCAGCCAAGATCGATTGGGCACGAATTCACCCCTCCACTTT.

The CDR3 sequence is CASRKDIGYGYTF. CDR3 coding DNA: TGTGCCAGCAGGAAAGACATCGGCTATGGCTACACCTTC. The J gene is TRBJ1-2, the V gene TRBV11-1; D remains ambiguous. The germline V and J ends were trimmed by 6 bases and 4 bases, with 12 bases remaining between them. CDR3 length: 13 residues. Germline values: CDR1 SGHAT, CDR2 FQDESV (reference sequence). Complete variable domain (other parts from reference TRBV11-1 and TRBJ1-2): EAEVAQSPRYKITEKSQAVAFWCDPISGHATLYWYRQILGQGPELLVQFQDESVVDDSQLPKDRFSAERLKGVDSTLKIQPAELGDSAMYLCASRKDIGYGYTFGSGTRLTVV.

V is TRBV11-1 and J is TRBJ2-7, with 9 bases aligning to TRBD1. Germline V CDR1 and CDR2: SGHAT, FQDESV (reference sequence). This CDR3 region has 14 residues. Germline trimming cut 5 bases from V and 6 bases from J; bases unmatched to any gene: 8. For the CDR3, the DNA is TGTGCCAGCAGCCCGGGACAGGGCGGGTTCGAGCAGTACGTC. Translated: CASSPGQGGFEQYV.

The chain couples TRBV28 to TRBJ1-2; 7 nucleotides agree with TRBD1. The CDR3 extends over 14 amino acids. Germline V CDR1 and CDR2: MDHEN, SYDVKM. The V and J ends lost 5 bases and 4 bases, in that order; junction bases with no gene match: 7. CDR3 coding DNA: TGTGCCAGCAGTCGCCCACAGGGGACCTATGGCTACACCTTC. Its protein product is CASSRPQGTYGYTF.

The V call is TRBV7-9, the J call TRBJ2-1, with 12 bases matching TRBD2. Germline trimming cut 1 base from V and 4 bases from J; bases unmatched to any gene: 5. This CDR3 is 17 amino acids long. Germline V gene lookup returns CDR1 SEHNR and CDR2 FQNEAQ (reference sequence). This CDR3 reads CASSLVGLAGLYNEQFF. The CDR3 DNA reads TGTGCCAGCAGCTTAGTTGGACTAGCGGGATTGTACAATGAGCAGTTCTTC.

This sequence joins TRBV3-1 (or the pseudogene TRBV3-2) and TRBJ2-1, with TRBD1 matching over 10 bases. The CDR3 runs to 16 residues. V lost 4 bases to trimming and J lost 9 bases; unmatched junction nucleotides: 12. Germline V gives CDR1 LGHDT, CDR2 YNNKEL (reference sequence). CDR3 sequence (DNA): TGTGCCAGCAGCCTAGCACCGGGACAGGGGTTCGGTGAGCAGTTCTTC. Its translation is CASSLAPGQGFGEQFF.

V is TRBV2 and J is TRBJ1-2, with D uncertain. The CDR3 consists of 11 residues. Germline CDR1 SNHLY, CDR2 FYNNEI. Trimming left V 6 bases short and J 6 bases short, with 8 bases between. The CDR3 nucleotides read TGTGCCAGCAGCCGTTTCGATGGCTACACCTTC. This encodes CASSRFDGYTF. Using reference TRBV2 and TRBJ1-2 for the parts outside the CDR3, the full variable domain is EPEVTQTPSHQVTQMGQEVILRCVPISNHLYFYWYRQILGQKVEFLVSFYNNEISEKSEIFDDQFSVERPDGSNFTLKIRSTKLEDSAMYFCASSRFDGYTFGSGTRLTVV.

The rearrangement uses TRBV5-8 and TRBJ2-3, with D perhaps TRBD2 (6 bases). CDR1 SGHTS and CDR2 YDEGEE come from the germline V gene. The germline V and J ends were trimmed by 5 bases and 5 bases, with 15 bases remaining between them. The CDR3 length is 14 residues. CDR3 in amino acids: CASSSRAGGDTQYF. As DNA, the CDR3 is TGTGCCAGCAGTTCCAGGGCCGGGGGAGATACGCAGTATTTT.

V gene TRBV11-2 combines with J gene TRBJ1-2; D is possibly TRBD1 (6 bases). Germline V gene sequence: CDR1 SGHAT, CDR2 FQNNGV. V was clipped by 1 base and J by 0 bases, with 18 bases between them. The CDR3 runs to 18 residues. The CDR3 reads CASSLGGQGYPPNYGYTF. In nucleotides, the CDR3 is TGTGCCAGCAGCTTAGGGGGCCAGGGGTATCCCCCTAACTATGGCTACACCTTC.

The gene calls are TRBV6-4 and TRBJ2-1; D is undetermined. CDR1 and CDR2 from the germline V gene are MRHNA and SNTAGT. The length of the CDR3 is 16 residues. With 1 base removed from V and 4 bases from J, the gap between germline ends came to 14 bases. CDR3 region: CASSDFGSGRYNEQFF. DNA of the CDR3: TGTGCCAGCAGTGACTTTGGGTCAGGCAGATACAATGAGCAGTTCTTC.

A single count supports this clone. The CDR3 nucleotides are TGTGCCACCAGTGACCCCGACAGGGATACCTACAATGAGCAGTTCTTC. It yields the protein CATSDPDRDTYNEQFF. This rearrangement joins TRBV24-1 to TRBJ2-1, with 7 bases lining up with TRBD1. CDR3 size: 16 residues. Germline V CDR1 and CDR2: KGHDR, SFDVKD. V shed 4 bases, J shed 2 bases, and the junction held 7 bases outside the gene matches.

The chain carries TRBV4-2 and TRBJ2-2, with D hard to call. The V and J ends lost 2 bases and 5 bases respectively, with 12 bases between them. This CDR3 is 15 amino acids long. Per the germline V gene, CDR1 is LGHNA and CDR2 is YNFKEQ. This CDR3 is CASSQLTRGTGELFF. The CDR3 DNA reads TGTGCCAGCAGCCAACTTACAAGAGGTACCGGGGAGCTGTTTTTT.

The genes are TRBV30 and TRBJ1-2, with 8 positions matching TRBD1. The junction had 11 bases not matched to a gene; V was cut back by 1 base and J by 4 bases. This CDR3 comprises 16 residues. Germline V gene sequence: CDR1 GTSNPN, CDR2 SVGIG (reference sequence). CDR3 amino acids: CAWSGDKAGGTYGYTF. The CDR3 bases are TGTGCCTGGAGTGGTGATAAGGCAGGGGGCACCTATGGCTACACCTTC.

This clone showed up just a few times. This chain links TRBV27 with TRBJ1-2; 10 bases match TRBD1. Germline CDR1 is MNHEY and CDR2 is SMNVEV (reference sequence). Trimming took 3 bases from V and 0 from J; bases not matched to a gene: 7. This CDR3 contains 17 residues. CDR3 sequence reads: CASSFRDRGSANYGYTF. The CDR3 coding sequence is TGTGCCAGCAGTTTTCGGGACAGGGGATCGGCTAACTATGGCTACACCTTC.

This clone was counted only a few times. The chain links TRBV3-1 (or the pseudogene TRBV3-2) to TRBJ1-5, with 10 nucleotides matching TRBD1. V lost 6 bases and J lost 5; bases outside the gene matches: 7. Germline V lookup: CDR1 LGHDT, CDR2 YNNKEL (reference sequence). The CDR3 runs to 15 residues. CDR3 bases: TGTGCCAGCAGTTTAGGGACAGGGGCCGATCAGCCCCAGCATTTT. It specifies CASSLGTGADQPQHF.

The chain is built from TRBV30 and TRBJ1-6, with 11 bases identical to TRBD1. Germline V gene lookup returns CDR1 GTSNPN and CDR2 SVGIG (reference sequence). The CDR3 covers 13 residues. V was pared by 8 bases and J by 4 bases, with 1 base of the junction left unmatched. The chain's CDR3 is CAGDRGYNSPLHF. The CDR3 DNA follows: TGTGCCGGGGACAGGGGGTATAATTCACCCCTCCACTTT.

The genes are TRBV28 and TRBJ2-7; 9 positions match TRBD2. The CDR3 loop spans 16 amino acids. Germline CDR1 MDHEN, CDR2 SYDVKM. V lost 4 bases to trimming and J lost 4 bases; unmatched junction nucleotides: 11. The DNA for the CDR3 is TGTGCCAGCAGTTCCCCGACTAGCGGCCTTCCATACGAGCAGTACTTC. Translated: CASSSPTSGLPYEQYF.

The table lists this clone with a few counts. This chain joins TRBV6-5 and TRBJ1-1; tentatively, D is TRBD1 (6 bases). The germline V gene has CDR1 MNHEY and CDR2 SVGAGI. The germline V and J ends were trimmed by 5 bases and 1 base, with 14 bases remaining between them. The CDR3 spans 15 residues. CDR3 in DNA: TGTGCCAGCAGTATTAACAGGGTTGGGAACACTGAAGCTTTCTTT. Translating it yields CASSINRVGNTEAFF.